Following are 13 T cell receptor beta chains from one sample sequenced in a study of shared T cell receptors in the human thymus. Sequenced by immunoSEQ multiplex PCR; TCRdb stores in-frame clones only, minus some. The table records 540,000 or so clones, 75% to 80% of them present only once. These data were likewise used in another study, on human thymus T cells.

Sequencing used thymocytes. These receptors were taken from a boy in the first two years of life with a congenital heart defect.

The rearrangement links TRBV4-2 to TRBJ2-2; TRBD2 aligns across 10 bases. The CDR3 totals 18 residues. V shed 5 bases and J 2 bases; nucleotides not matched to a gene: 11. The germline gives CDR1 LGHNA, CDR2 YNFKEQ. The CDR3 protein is CASSGRSIAGGNTGELFF. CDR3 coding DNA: TGTGCCAGCAGCGGCAGATCAATAGCGGGGGGCAACACCGGGGAGCTGTTTTTT.

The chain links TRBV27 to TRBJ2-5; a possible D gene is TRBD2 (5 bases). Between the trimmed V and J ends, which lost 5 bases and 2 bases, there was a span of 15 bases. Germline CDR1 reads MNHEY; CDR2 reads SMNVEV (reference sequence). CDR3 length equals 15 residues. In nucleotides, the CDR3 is TGTGCCAGCAGTGAGGGTAGGGCTCTACAAGAGACCCAGTACTTC. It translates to CASSEGRALQETQYF.

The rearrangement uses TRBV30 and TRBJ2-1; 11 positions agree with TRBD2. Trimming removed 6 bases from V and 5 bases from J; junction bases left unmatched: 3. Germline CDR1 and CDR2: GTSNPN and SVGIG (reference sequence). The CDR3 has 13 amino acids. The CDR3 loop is CACGLAGNNEQFF. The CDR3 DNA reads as TGTGCCTGTGGACTAGCGGGTAACAATGAGCAGTTCTTC.

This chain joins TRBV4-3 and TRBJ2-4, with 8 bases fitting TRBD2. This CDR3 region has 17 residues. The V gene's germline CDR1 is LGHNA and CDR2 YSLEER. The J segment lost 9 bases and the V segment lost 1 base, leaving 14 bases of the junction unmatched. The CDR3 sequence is CASSQASRQRESGIQYF. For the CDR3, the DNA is TGCGCCAGCAGCCAAGCCTCGCGGCAGCGGGAGAGTGGCATTCAGTACTTC.

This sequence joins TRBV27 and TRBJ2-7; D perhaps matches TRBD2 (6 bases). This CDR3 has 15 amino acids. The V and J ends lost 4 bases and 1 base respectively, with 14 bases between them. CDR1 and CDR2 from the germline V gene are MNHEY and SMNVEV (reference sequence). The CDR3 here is CASSCSGTDSYEQYF. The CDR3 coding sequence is TGTGCCAGCAGTTGCTCCGGGACTGATTCCTACGAGCAGTACTTC.

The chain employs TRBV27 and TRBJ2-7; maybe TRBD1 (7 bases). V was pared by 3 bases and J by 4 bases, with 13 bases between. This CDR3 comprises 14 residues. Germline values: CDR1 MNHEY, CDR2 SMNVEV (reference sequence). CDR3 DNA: TGTGCCAGCAGTTTCGGACAGGCGGGATACGAGCAGTACTTC. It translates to CASSFGQAGYEQYF.

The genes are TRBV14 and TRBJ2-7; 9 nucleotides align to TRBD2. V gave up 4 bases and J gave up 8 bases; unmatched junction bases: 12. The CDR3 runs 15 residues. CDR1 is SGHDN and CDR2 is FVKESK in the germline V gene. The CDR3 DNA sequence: TGTGCCAGCAGCCTAGGGACTAGCCAAGGTAGCAAGCAGTACTTC. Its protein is CASSLGTSQGSKQYF.

The CDR3 DNA is TGTGCCAGCAGCCCAGGGACCGGGGAGCTGTTTTTT. This encodes CASSPGTGELFF. The rearrangement uses TRBV27 and TRBJ2-2, with a weak D call TRBD1 (5 bases). The V gene lost 6 bases and the J gene lost 5 bases, with 7 bases spanning the gap. The CDR3 covers 12 residues. CDR1 is MNHEY and CDR2 is SMNVEV in the germline V gene (reference sequence).

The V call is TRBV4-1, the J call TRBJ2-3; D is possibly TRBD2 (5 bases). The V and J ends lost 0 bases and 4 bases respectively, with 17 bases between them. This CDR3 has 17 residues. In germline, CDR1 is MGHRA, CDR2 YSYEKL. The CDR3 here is CASSQECGLALPDTQYF. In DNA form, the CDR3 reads TGCGCCAGCAGCCAAGAGTGTGGCCTAGCCCTCCCAGATACGCAGTATTTT.

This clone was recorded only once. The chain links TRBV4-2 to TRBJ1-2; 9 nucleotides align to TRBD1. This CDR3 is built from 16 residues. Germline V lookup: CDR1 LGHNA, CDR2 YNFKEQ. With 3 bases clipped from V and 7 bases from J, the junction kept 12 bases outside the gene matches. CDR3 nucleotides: TGTGCCAGCAGCCACTGCTACTCCGGGACAGGGTCTGGCTACACCTTC. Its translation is CASSHCYSGTGSGYTF.

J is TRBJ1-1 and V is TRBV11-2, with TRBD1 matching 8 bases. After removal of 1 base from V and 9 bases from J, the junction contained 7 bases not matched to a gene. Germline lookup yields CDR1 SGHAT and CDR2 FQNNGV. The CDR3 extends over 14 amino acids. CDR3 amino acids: CASSLVSTGGQAFF. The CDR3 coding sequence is TGTGCCAGCAGCTTAGTTAGCACAGGGGGGCAAGCTTTCTTT. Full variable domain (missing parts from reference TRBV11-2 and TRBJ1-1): EAGVAQSPRYKIIEKRQSVAFWCNPISGHATLYWYQQILGQGPKLLIQFQNNGVVDDSQLPKDRFSAERLKGVDSTLKIQPAKLEDSAVYLCASSLVSTGGQAFFGQGTRLTVV.

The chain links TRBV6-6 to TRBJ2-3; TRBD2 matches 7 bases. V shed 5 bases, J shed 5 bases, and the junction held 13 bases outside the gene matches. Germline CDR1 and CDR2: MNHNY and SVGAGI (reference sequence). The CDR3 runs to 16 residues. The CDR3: CASSPLAVWMGDTQYF. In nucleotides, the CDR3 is TGTGCCAGCAGTCCCCTAGCGGTGTGGATGGGAGATACGCAGTATTTT.

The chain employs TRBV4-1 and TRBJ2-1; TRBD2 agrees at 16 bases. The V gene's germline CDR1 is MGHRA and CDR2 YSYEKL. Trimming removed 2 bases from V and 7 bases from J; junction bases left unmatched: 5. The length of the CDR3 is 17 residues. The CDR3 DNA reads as TGCGCCAGCAGCCAAATCGGGGGACTAGCGGGAGGGAATGAGCAGTTCTTC. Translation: CASSQIGGLAGGNEQFF.